Sequencing of this T cell receptor beta chain was carried out in a study of PD-1 and CTLA-4 blockade in melanoma. The assay was immunoSEQ multiplex PCR, and TCRdb's table has in-frame clones only and misses some. The sample has thousands of clones; roughly 80% are singletons. This CDR3 is 15 amino acids long. CDR1 and CDR2 (germline): SNHLY, FYNNEI. Trimming cost V 2 bases and J 2 bases, with 11 bases left between them. The sequencing here drew on CD8+ T cells from peripheral blood, taken before anti-PD-1 treatment. The rearrangement joins TRBV2 to TRBJ2-3; a possible D gene is TRBD2 (5 bases). This receptor was taken from a human donor with melanoma. The DNA for the CDR3 is TGTGCCAGCAGTGAAATGCTAGCAGTCACAGATACGCAGTATTTT. Its protein product is CASSEMLAVTDTQYF.